The clone carrying this T cell receptor (beta chain) turned up a few times. This sample was included in a study of blood T cell repertoires in COVID-19. Study-wide context: Some COVID-19 samples were acute and others convalescent; all came from the United States, Italy and Spain. Sample material is recorded as cDNA or gDNA derived from T cells, B-cell-depleted T cells, or PBMCs.

Germline assignment: CDR1 MDHEN and CDR2 SYDVKM. V was cut by 5 bases and J by 0 bases, with 13 bases left in between. The CDR3 covers 15 residues. This table comes from immunoSEQ multiplex PCR, and its TCRdb copy is limited to in-frame clones, with some not included. The sample contains fewer than 85,000 clones, more than 75% of which appear only once. This chain uses TRBV28 with TRBJ1-1, with D possibly being TRBD1 (6 bases). Sequencing used peripheral blood. The origin of this receptor is a woman older than 75 with active or convalescent COVID-19. CDR3 sequence reads: CASSPDRLMNTEAFF. In nucleotides, the CDR3 is TGTGCCAGCAGTCCGGACAGACTCATGAACACTGAAGCTTTCTTT.